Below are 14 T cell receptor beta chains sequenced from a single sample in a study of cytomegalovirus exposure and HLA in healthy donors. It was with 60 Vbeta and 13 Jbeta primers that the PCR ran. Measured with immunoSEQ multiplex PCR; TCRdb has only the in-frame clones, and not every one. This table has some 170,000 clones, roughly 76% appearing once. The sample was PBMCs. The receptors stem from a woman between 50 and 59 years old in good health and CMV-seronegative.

Here the CDR3 reads CASSSTSGGVKKEQFF. The CDR3 region has the DNA TGTGCCAGCTCATCTACTAGCGGGGGGGTCAAGAAGGAGCAGTTCTTC. The chain recombines TRBV18 with TRBJ2-1, with TRBD2 identical over 13 bases. The junction had 11 bases not matched to a gene; V was cut back by 5 bases and J by 10 bases. Germline values: CDR1 KGHSH, CDR2 LQKENI. CDR3 size: 16 residues.

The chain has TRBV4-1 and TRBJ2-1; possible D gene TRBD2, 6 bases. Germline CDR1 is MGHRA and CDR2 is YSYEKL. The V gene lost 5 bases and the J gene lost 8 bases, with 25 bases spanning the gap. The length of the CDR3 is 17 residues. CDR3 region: CASSYRVGSEWGDEQFF. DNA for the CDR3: TGCGCCAGCAGCTATAGAGTCGGATCCGAGTGGGGGGATGAGCAGTTCTTC.

The CDR3 loop reads CASSFFSGGYEQYF. In DNA form, the CDR3 reads TGTGCCAGCAGTTTTTTTAGCGGGGGGTACGAGCAGTACTTC. The chain uses TRBV28 and TRBJ2-7, with 10 bases that match TRBD2. The CDR3 totals 14 residues. CDR1 MDHEN and CDR2 SYDVKM come from the germline V gene. V was clipped by 3 bases and J by 4 bases; unmatched bases: 3.

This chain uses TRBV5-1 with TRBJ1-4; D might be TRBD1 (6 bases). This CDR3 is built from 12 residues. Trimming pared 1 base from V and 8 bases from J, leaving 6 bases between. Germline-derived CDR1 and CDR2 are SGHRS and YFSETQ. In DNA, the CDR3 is TGCGCCAGCAGCTTGACAGGGGAAAAACTGTTTTTT. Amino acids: CASSLTGEKLFF. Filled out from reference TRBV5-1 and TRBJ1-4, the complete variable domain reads KAGVTQTPRYLIKTRGQQVTLSCSPISGHRSVSWYQQTPGQGLQFLFEYFSETQRNKGNFPGRFSGRQFSNSRSEMNVSTLELGDSALYLCASSLTGEKLFFGSGTQLSVL.

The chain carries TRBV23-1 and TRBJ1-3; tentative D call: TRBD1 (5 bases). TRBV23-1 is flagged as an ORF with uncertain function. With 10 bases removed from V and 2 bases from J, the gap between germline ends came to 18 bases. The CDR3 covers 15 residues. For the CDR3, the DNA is TGCGCCACCCCAAGTGGCAGGGTAGCTGGAAACACCATATATTTT. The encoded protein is CATPSGRVAGNTIYF.

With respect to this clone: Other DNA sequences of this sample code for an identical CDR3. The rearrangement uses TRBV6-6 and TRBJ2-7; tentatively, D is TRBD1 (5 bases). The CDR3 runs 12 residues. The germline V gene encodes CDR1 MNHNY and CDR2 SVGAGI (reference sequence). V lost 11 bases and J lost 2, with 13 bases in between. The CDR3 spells CASQDPPYEQYF. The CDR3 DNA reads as TGTGCCTCACAGGATCCACCCTACGAGCAGTACTTC.

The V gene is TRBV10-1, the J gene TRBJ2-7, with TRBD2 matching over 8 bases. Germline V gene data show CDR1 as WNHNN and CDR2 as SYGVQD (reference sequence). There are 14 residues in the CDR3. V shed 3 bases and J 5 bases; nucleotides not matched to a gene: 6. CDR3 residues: CASSDWTSSNEQYF. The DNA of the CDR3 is TGCGCCAGCAGTGATTGGACTAGCTCTAACGAGCAGTACTTC.

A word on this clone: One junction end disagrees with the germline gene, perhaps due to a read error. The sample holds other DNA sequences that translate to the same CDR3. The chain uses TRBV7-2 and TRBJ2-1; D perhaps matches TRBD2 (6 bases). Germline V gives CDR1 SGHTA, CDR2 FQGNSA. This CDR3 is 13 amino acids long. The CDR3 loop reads CASSAGLYNEQFF. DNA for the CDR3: TGTGCCAGCAGCGCGGGGCTCTACAATGAGCAATTCTTC. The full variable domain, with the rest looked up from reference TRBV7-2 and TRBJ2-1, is GAGVSQSPSNKVTEKGKDVELRCDPISGHTALYWYRQSLGQGLEFLIYFQGNSAPDKSGLPSDRFSAERTGGSVSTLTIQRTQQEDSAVYLCASSAGLYNEQFFGPGTRLTVL.

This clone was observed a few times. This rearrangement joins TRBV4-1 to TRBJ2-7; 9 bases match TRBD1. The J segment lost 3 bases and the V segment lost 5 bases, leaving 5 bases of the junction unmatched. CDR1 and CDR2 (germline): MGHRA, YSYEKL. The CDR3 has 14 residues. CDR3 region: CASSRDRDYYEQYF. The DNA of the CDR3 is TGCGCCAGCAGCAGGGACAGGGATTACTACGAGCAGTACTTC.

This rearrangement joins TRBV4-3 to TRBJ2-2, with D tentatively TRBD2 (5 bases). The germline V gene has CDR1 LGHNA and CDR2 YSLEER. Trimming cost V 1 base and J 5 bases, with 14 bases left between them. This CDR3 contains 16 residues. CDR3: CASSQVVGESTGELFF. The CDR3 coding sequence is TGCGCCAGCAGCCAAGTTGTGGGAGAGAGTACCGGGGAGCTGTTTTTT.

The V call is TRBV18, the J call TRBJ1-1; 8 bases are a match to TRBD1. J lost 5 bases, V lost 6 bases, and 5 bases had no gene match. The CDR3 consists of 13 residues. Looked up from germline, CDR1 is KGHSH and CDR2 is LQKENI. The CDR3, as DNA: TGTGCCAGCTCTACAGGGGGTGATACTGAAGCTTTCTTT. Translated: CASSTGGDTEAFF.

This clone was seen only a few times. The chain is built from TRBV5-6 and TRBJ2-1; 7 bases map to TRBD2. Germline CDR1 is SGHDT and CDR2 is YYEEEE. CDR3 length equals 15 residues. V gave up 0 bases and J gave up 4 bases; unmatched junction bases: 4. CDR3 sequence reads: CASSLEVSGYNEQFF. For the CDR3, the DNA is TGTGCCAGCAGCTTGGAGGTTAGCGGGTACAATGAGCAGTTCTTC.

CDR3 coding DNA: TGCGCCAGCAGAAAAAACGGGATGAACACTGAAGCTTTCTTT. As protein: CASRKNGMNTEAFF. This sequence joins TRBV10-1 and TRBJ1-1, with no clear D. This CDR3 is built from 14 residues. CDR1 WNHNN and CDR2 SYGVQD come from the germline V gene (reference sequence). V was trimmed by 6 bases and J by 0 bases, leaving 11 bases between them.

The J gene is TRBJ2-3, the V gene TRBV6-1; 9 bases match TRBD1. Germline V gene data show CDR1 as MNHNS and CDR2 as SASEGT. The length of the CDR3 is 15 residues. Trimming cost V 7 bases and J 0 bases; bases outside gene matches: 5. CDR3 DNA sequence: TGTGCCAGCAATCGGGACAGGGCAAGCACAGATACGCAGTATTTT. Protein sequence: CASNRDRASTDTQYF.